These 8 T cell receptor beta chains were all obtained from the same sample, sequenced in a study of blood T cell repertoires in COVID-19. Profiling relied on immunoSEQ multiplex PCR, and the TCRdb table lists in-frame clones only, not all of them. The sample yields some 670,000 clones, about nine tenths seen once. The sample comprised peripheral blood. The receptors derive from a young woman with acute or convalescent COVID-19.

The rearrangement uses TRBV7-8 and TRBJ1-2; 7 nucleotides line up with TRBD1. This CDR3 has 19 amino acids. Trimming at V came to 2 bases and at J to 4 bases, leaving 19 bases not matched to a gene. Germline loops: CDR1 SGHVS, CDR2 FQNEAQ. CDR3 amino acids: CASSLREGTVTGFTYGYTF. In DNA form, the CDR3 reads TGTGCCAGCAGCTTAAGAGAAGGAACTGTGACAGGGTTTACCTATGGCTACACCTTC.

The chain's CDR3 is CASTGLAVYEQYF. CDR3 DNA sequence: TGTGCCAGCACGGGACTAGCGGTCTACGAGCAGTACTTC. The chain joins TRBV27 to TRBJ2-7; TRBD2 agrees at 11 bases. Germline V lookup: CDR1 MNHEY, CDR2 SMNVEV (reference sequence). J gave up 3 bases and V 7 bases, and 2 bases lay outside the gene matches. The CDR3 length is 13 residues.

Only a few counts were recorded for this clone. The chain is built from TRBV19 and TRBJ1-1; 7 bases line up with TRBD1. CDR3 length equals 15 residues. The junction had 8 bases not matched to a gene; V was cut back by 4 bases and J by 3 bases. Germline V gene data show CDR1 as LNHDA and CDR2 as SQIVND (reference sequence). CDR3 in amino acids: CASSRDSLGYTEAFF. CDR3 coding DNA: TGTGCCAGTAGTAGGGACAGCCTGGGGTACACTGAAGCTTTCTTT.

This clone was detected once. The V gene is TRBV28, the J gene TRBJ2-7; D is unresolved. From germline, CDR1 is MDHEN and CDR2 SYDVKM. This CDR3 region has 14 residues. V lost 3 bases to trimming and J lost 2 bases, with 11 bases between them. CDR3 sequence (DNA): TGTGCCAGCAGTTTTGAGGTTACAACCTACGAGCAGTACTTC. This sequence encodes CASSFEVTTYEQYF.

J is TRBJ2-1 and V is TRBV18, with D unresolved. V lost 6 bases and J 0 bases, leaving 21 bases between the germline ends. Germline CDR1 is KGHSH and CDR2 is LQKENI. CDR3 length: 18 residues. The CDR3 reads CASSLRTDTMFSYNEQFF. Written as DNA, the CDR3 is TGTGCCAGCTCCCTCAGAACCGATACCATGTTCTCCTACAATGAGCAGTTCTTC.

This clone was counted once. The V and J genes are TRBV25-1 and TRBJ1-6; possibly TRBD1 for D (6 bases). The CDR3 runs to 15 residues. Germline loops: CDR1 MGHDK, CDR2 SYGVNS. V was pared by 3 bases and J by 6 bases, with 12 bases between. The CDR3 bases are TGTGCCAGCAGTGACACCTTCAGGGGTAATTCACCCCTCCACTTT. Translating it yields CASSDTFRGNSPLHF.

CDR3 in DNA: TGTGCCAGCTCACCTCAACAGGGTCGGGGCACTGAAGCTTTCTTT. It is translated as CASSPQQGRGTEAFF. The V and J genes are TRBV18 and TRBJ1-1, with D perhaps TRBD1 (6 bases). V was trimmed by 3 bases and J by 4 bases, leaving 15 bases between them. This CDR3 region has 15 residues. CDR1 KGHSH and CDR2 LQKENI come from the germline V gene.

This chain connects TRBV19 to TRBJ1-5, with D perhaps matching TRBD1 (6 bases). V lost 5 bases and J lost 6, with 17 bases in between. The CDR3 spans 15 residues. CDR1 is LNHDA, CDR2 SQIVND, per germline (reference sequence). The CDR3 DNA reads TGTGCCAGTAGTTCCCGGACAGCTTGGGGTCAGCCCCAGCATTTT. Translated, it gives CASSSRTAWGQPQHF.